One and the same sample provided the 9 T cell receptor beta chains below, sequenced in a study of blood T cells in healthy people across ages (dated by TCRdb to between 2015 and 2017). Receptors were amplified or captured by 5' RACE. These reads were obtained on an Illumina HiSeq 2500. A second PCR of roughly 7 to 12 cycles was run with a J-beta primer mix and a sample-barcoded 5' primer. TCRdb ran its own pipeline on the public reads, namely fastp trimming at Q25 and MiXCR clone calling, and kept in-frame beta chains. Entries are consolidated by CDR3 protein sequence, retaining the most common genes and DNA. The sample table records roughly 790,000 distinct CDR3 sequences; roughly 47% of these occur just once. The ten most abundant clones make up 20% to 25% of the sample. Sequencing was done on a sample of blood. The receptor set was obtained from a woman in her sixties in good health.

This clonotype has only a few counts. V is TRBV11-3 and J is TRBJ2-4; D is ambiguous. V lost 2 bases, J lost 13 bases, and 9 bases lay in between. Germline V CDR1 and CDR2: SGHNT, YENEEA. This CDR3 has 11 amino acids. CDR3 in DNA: TGTGCCAGCAGCTTACCCCTTGAGCAGTACTTC. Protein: CASSLPLEQYF.

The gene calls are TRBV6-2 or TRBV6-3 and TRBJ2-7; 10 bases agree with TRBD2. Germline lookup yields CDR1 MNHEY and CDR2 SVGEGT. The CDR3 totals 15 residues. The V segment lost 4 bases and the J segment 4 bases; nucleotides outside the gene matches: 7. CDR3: CASSSASGRVYEQYF. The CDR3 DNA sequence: TGTGCCAGCAGTTCGGCTAGCGGGAGAGTTTACGAGCAGTACTTC.

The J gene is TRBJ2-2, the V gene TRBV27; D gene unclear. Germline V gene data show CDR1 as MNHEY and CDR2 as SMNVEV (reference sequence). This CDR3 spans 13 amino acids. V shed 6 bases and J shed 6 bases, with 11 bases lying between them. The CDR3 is CASRPSPAGELFF. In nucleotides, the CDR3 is TGTGCCAGCAGACCCTCGCCGGCCGGGGAGCTGTTTTTT.

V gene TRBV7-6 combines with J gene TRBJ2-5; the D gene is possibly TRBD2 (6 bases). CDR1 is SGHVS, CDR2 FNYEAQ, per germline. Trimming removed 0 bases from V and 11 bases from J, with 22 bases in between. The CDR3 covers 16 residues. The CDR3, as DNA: TGTGCCAGCAGCTTAGCGGGTAGCGGACCATACAATGAGCAGTACTTC. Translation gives CASSLAGSGPYNEQYF.

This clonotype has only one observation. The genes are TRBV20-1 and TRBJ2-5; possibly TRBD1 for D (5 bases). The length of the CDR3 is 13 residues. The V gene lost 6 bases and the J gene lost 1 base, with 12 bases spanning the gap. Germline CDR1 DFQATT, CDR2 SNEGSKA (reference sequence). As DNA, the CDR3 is TGCAGTGCACTGACAGAGTTCCAAGAGACCCAGTACTTC. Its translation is CSALTEFQETQYF.

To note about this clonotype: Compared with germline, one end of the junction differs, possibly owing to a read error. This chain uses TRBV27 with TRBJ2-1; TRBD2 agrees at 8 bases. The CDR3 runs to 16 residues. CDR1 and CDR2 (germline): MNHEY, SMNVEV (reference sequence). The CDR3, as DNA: TGTGCCTGCAGTTTAATTCGGGGGGGGCCGTACAATGAGCAGTTCTTC. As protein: CACSLIRGGPYNEQFF.

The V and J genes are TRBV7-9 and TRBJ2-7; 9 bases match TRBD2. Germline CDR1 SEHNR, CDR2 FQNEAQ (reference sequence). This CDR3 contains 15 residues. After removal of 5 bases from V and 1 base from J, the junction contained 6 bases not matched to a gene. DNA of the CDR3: TGTGCCAGCAGCCCCATAGCGGGGGCTTCCTACGAGCAGTACTTC. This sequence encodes CASSPIAGASYEQYF.

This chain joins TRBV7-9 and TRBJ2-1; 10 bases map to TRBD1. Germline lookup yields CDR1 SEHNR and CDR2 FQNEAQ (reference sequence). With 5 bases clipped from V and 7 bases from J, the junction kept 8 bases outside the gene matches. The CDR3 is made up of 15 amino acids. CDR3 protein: CASSPSRDRGNEQFF. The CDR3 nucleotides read TGTGCCAGCAGCCCGTCCCGGGACAGGGGAAATGAGCAGTTCTTC.

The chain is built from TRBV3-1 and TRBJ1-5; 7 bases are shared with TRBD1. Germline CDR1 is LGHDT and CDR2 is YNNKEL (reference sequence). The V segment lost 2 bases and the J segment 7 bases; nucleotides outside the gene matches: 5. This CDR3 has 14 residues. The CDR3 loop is CASSQQGEPQPQHF. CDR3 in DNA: TGTGCCAGCAGCCAACAGGGGGAACCGCAGCCCCAGCATTTT.